What follows are 6 T cell receptor beta chains derived from one specimen sequenced in a study of vaccination effects on CD4 cells after COVID-19. Antigen-specific CD4+ T cells were expanded (with viral peptide pools) by the ViraFEST assay ahead of sequencing. Researchers isolated CD4+ T cells once approximately ten days of culture had elapsed. Previously uninfected by SARS-CoV-2, the vaccine recipients also showed negative nucleocapsid antibodies. Their recognized antigens are unknown. Only in-frame clones appear in the TCRdb table, and some are missing; sequencing was by immunoSEQ multiplex PCR. The repertoire holds tens of thousands of clones, with roughly 73% as singletons. Specimen: CD4+ T cells from PBMCs cultured with SARS-CoV-2 spike peptides, collected before COVID-19 vaccination. The source of these receptors is a human donor who received a COVID-19 vaccine.

The table lists this clone with a few counts. The chain carries TRBV19 and TRBJ1-2, with D perhaps matching TRBD1 (6 bases). The CDR3 loop spans 14 amino acids. From germline, CDR1 is LNHDA and CDR2 SQIVND (reference sequence). V lost 5 bases and J 6 bases, leaving 16 bases between the germline ends. CDR3 sequence: CASSGGARGNGYTF. CDR3 sequence (DNA): TGTGCCAGTAGTGGGGGGGCACGGGGAAATGGCTACACCTTC.

The chain uses TRBV7-9 and TRBJ1-1, with D uncertain. Per germline, CDR1 SEHNR and CDR2 FQNEAQ (reference sequence). The CDR3 totals 17 residues. Trimming shortened V by 2 bases and J by 1 base, and 17 bases separated the two germline ends. CDR3 amino acids: CASSLLRPDRRNTEAFF. Here the CDR3 DNA reads TGTGCCAGCAGCTTACTGAGACCGGACCGAAGGAACACTGAAGCTTTCTTT. Supplemented by reference TRBV7-9 and TRBJ1-1, the full variable domain reads DTGVSQNPRHKITKRGQNVTFRCDPISEHNRLYWYRQTLGQGPEFLTYFQNEAQLEKSRLLSDRFSAERPKGSFSTLEIQRTEQGDSAMYLCASSLLRPDRRNTEAFFGQGTRLTVV.

This rearrangement joins TRBV5-4 to TRBJ2-7, with TRBD2 identical over 7 bases. This CDR3 contains 14 residues. V lost 1 base to trimming and J lost 6 bases; unmatched junction nucleotides: 7. Looked up from germline, CDR1 is SGHNT and CDR2 is YYREEE (reference sequence). The CDR3 loop is CASSLSGGSGEQYF. CDR3 nucleotide sequence: TGTGCCAGCAGCTTGTCGGGAGGATCGGGCGAGCAGTACTTC.

The chain employs TRBV30 and TRBJ2-2; weak D call: TRBD1 (5 bases). Trimming left V 0 bases short and J 3 bases short, with 11 bases between. The CDR3 spans 15 residues. CDR1 is GTSNPN and CDR2 is SVGIG in the germline V gene (reference sequence). CDR3 sequence (DNA): TGTGCCTGGAGTGTGCAGGGTATGGACACCGGGGAGCTGTTTTTT. This encodes CAWSVQGMDTGELFF.

The V and J genes are TRBV6-5 and TRBJ1-2; 7 nucleotides line up with TRBD1. Germline trimming cut 6 bases from V and 10 bases from J; bases unmatched to any gene: 8. From germline, CDR1 is MNHEY and CDR2 SVGAGI. The CDR3 is made up of 12 amino acids. DNA for the CDR3: TGTGCCAGCAGGACAGGGAATACTTTCTACACCTTC. It codes for CASRTGNTFYTF.

V is TRBV5-6 and J is TRBJ2-5; D ambiguous. The CDR3 extends over 11 amino acids. Germline CDR1 reads SGHDT; CDR2 reads YYEEEE. V dropped 1 base and J dropped 4 bases, with 2 bases sitting between them. CDR3 residues: CASSLLETQYF. CDR3 DNA: TGTGCCAGCAGCTTGTTAGAGACCCAGTACTTC.